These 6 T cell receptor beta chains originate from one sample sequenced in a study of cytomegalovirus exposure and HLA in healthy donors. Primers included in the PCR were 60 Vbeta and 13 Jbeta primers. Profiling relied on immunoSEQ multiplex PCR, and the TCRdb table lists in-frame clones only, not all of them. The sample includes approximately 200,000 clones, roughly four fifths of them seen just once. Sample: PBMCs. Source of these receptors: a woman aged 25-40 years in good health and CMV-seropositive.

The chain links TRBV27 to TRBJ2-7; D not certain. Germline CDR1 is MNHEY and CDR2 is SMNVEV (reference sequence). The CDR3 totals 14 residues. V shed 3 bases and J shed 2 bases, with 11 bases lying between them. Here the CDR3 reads CASSFSVRAYEQYF. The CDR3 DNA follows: TGTGCCAGCAGTTTCTCCGTACGGGCCTACGAGCAGTACTTC.

CDR3 DNA: TGTGCCAGCAGCTCTAGCGGCATAGAGCAGTTCTTC. Translating it yields CASSSSGIEQFF. V usage is TRBV7-8 and J usage is TRBJ2-1, with 7 positions matching TRBD2. This CDR3 contains 12 residues. The germline gives CDR1 SGHVS, CDR2 FQNEAQ. The V gene end was trimmed by 4 bases and the J gene end by 10 bases; junction bases not matched to a gene: 4.

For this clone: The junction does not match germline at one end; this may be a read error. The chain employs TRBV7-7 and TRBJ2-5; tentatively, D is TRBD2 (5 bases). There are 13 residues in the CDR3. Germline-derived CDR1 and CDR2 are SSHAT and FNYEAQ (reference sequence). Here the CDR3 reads CASSLDAGETQYF. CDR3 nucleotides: TGTGCTAGCAGCTTAGATGCGGGAGAGACCCAGTACTTC.

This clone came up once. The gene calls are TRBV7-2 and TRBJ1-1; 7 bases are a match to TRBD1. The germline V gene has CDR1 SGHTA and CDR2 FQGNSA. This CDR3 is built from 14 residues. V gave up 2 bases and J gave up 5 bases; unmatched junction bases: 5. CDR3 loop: CASSLTTGITEAFF. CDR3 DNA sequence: TGTGCCAGCAGCTTAACGACAGGGATTACTGAAGCTTTCTTT.

This CDR3 reads CASKRGTSGYYYNEQFF. The DNA of the CDR3 is TGTGCCAGTAAGAGAGGGACTAGCGGTTATTACTACAATGAGCAGTTCTTC. V is TRBV11-2 and J is TRBJ2-1, with 11 bases fitting TRBD2. J gave up 3 bases and V 9 bases, and 13 bases lay outside the gene matches. Germline V lookup: CDR1 SGHAT, CDR2 FQNNGV. The CDR3 is made up of 17 amino acids.

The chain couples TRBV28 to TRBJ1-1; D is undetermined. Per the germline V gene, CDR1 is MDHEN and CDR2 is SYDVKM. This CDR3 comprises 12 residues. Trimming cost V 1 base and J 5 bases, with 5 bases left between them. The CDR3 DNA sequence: TGTGCCAGCAGTTTATACAGTACTGAAGCTTTCTTT. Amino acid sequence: CASSLYSTEAFF.